This T cell receptor (beta chain) came from a study of cytomegalovirus exposure and HLA in healthy donors. A multiplex PCR was run with 60 Vbeta primers and 13 Jbeta primers. Assay: immunoSEQ multiplex PCR; the TCRdb copy retains only in-frame clones and omits some. This sample yields 100,000 or so clones, of which 60% to 85% are seen a single time; around 5.1% belongs to the top ten. The CDR3 runs 12 residues. Per germline, CDR1 MNHEY and CDR2 SVGAGI. Trimming cost V 4 bases and J 11 bases, with 14 bases left between them. Material for sequencing was PBMCs. This sequence was found in a female donor in good health and CMV-seropositive. The chain is built from TRBV6-5 and TRBJ1-1, with no clear D. The CDR3 nucleotides read TGTGCCAGCAGTTCGTCAGACTCGGGGGCTTTCTTT. It codes for CASSSSDSGAFF.